This TCR beta chain was found in a study of T cell responses to AZD1222 COVID-19 vaccine. Study-wide background: Pooled in the analysis were second doses at about 4 or about 12 weeks.

Method: immunoSEQ multiplex PCR; TCRdb's copy keeps in-frame clones and lacks some. The data show under 130,000 clones, 82% seen once. Study-level findings and limits: Just a handful of AZD1222 recipients tested seropositive at baseline. The reported proportion of spike-specific TCRs targeting unmutated variant regions was nearly half. When two AZD1222 doses had been given, Spike-specific TCR breadth and depth rose.

The ends were cut back, 5 bases at V and 4 bases at J, with 14 bases in the middle. The germline V gene encodes CDR1 MGHRA and CDR2 YSYEKL. The CDR3 runs 14 residues. About this clone: Its target is not known.

The sequences come from peripheral blood, collected on day 0 of AZD1222 vaccination. This chain links TRBV4-1 with TRBJ1-1, with D unclear. This TCR was sampled from an adult in good health. As DNA, the CDR3 is TGCGCCAGCAGCACCTACTCAGGCTCCACTGAAGCTTTCTTT. As protein: CASSTYSGSTEAFF.